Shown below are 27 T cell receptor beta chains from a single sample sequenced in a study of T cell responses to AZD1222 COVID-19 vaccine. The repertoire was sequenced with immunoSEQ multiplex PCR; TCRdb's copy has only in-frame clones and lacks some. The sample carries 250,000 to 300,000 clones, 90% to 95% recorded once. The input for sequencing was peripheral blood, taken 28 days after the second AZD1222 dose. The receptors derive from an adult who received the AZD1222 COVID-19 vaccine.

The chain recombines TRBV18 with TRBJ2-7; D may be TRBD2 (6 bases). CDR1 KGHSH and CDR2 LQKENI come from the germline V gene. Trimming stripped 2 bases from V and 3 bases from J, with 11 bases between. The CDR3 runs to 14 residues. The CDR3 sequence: CASSPGGQNYEQYF. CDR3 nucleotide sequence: TGTGCCAGCTCACCAGGAGGGCAGAACTACGAGCAGTACTTC.

CDR3 residues: CASSTTSGVPNEQFF. The CDR3 DNA reads TGTGCCAGCAGTACAACTAGCGGCGTCCCCAATGAGCAGTTCTTC. The chain has TRBV6-6 and TRBJ2-1; TRBD2 aligns across 8 bases. With 5 bases clipped from V and 6 bases from J, the junction kept 9 bases outside the gene matches. The CDR3 consists of 15 residues. Germline loops: CDR1 MNHNY, CDR2 SVGAGI (reference sequence).

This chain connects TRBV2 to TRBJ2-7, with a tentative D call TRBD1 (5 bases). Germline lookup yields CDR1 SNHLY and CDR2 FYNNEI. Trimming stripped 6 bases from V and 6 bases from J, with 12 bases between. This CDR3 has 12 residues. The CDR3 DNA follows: TGTGCCAGCAGGGCAAGACAGCTCGAGCAGTACTTC. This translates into CASRARQLEQYF.

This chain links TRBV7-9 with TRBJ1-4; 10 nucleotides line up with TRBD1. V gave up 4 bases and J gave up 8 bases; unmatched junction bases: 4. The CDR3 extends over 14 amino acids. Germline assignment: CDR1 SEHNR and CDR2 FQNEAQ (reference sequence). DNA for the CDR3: TGTGCCAGCAGCTGGGGGACAGGGGACGAAAAACTGTTTTTT. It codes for CASSWGTGDEKLFF.

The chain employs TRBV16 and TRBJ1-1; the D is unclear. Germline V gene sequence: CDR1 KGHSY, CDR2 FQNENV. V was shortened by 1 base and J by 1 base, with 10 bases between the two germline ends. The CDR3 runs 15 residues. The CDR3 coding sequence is TGTGCCAGCAGCCAATTCGTGACACCGAACACTGAAGCTTTCTTT. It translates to CASSQFVTPNTEAFF.

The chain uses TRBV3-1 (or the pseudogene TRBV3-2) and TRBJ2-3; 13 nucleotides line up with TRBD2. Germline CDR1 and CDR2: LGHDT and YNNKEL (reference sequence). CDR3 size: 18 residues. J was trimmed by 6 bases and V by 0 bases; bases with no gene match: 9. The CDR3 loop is CASSQDLAGLAGSDTQYF. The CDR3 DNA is TGTGCCAGCAGCCAAGATTTAGCGGGACTAGCGGGATCTGATACGCAGTATTTT.

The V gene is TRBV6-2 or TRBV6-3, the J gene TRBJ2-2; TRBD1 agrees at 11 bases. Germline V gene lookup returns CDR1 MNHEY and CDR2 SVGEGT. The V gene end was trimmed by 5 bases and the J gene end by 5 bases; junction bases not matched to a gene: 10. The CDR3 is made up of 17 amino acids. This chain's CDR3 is CASSTDRDRGYTGELFF. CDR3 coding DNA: TGTGCCAGCAGTACTGACCGGGACAGGGGGTATACCGGGGAGCTGTTTTTT.

The CDR3 DNA follows: TGTGCCACCAGCGATCACAGGGGGCGAGCTTTCTTT. This sequence encodes CATSDHRGRAFF. The chain uses TRBV15 and TRBJ1-1; 9 bases match TRBD1. CDR3 length equals 12 residues. The V gene's germline CDR1 is LNHNV and CDR2 YYDKDF (reference sequence). Trimming took 5 bases from V and 10 from J; bases not matched to a gene: 5.

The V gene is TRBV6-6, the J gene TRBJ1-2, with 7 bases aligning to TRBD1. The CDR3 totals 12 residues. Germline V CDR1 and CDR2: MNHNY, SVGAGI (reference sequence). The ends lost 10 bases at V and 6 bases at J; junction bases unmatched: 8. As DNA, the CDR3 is TGTGCCACCCACCCCGGGACAGATGGCTACACCTTC. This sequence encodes CATHPGTDGYTF.

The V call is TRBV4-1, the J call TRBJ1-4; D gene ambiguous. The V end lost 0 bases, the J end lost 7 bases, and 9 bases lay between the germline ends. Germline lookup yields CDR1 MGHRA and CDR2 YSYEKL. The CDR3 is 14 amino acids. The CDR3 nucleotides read TGCGCCAGCAGCCAAGACCGGTCGAGTGAAAAACTGTTTTTT. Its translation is CASSQDRSSEKLFF.

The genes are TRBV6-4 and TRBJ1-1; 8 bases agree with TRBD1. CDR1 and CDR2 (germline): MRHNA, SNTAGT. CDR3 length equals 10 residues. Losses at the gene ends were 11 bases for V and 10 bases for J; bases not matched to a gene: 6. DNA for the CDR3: TGTGCCGGACGACAGGGGAGAGCTTTCTTT. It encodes CAGRQGRAFF.

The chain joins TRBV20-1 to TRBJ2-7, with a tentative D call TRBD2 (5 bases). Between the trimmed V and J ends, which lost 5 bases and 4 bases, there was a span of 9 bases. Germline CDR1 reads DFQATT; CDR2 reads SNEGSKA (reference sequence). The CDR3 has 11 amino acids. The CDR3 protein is CSAPTGYEQYF. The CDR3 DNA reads TGCAGTGCTCCCACGGGGTACGAGCAGTACTTC.

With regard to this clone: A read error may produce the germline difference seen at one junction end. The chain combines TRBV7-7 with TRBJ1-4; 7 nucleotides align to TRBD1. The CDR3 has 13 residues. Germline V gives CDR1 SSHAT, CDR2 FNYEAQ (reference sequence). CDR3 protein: CASSLTGHEKLFF. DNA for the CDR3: TGTGCTAGCAGCTTGACAGGGCATGAAAAACTGTTTTTT.

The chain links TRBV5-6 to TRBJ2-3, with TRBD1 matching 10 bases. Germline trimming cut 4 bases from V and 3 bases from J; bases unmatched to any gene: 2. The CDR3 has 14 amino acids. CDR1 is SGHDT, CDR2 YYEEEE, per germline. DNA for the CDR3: TGTGCCAGCAGCACGGGACAGGGGACAGATACGCAGTATTTT. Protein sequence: CASSTGQGTDTQYF.

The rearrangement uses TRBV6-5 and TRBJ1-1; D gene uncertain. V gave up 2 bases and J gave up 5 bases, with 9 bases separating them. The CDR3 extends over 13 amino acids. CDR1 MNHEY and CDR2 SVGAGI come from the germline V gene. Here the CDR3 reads CASSYRGYTEAFF. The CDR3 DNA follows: TGTGCCAGCAGTTACAGAGGGTATACTGAAGCTTTCTTT.

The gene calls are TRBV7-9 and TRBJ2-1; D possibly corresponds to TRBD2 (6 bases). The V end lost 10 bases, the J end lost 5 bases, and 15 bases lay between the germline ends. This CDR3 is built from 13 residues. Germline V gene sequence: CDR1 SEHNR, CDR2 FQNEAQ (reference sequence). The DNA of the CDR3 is TGTGCCATCTACTCGGGACTTAACAATGAGCAGTTCTTC. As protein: CAIYSGLNNEQFF.

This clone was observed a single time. The CDR3 protein is CASSVILGAYNEQFF. CDR3 DNA sequence: TGTGCCAGCAGCGTAATTCTAGGGGCCTACAATGAGCAGTTCTTC. The gene calls are TRBV7-6 and TRBJ2-1; D is perhaps TRBD1 (5 bases). Germline V gene data show CDR1 as SGHVS and CDR2 as FNYEAQ. V shed 5 bases and J shed 2 bases, with 13 bases lying between them. This CDR3 is built from 15 residues.

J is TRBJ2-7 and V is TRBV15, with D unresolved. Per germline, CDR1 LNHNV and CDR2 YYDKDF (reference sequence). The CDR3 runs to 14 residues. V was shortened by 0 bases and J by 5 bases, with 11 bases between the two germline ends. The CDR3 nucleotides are TGTGCCACCAGCAGAGACAGGATGGAAAACGAGCAGTACTTC. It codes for CATSRDRMENEQYF.

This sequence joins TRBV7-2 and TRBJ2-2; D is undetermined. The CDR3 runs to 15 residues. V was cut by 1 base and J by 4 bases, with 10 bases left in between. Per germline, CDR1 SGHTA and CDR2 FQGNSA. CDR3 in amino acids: CASSLDRRPTGELFF. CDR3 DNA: TGTGCCAGCAGCTTAGACCGCAGACCCACCGGGGAGCTGTTTTTT.

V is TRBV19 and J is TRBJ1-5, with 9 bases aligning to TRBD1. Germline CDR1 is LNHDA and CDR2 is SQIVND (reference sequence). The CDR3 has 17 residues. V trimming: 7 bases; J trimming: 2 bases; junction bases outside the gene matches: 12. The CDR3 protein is CASMSGQGTYGNQPQHF. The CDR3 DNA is TGTGCCAGTATGTCCGGACAGGGGACGTATGGCAATCAGCCCCAGCATTTT. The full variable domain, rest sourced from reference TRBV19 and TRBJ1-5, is DGGITQSPKYLFRKEGQNVTLSCEQNLNHDAMYWYRQDPGQGLRLIYYSQIVNDFQKGDIAEGYSVSREKKESFPLTVTSAQKNPTAFYLCASMSGQGTYGNQPQHFGDGTRLSIL.

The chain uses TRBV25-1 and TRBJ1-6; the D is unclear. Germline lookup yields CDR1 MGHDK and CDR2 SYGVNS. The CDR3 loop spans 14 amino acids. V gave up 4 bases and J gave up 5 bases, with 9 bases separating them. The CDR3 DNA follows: TGTGCCAGCAGTGGATGGCAGAATAATTCACCCCTCCACTTT. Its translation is CASSGWQNNSPLHF. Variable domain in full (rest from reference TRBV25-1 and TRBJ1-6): EADIYQTPRYLVIGTGKKITLECSQTMGHDKMYWYQQDPGMELHLIHYSYGVNSTEKGDLSSESTVSRIRTEHFPLTLESARPSHTSQYLCASSGWQNNSPLHFGNGTRLTVT.

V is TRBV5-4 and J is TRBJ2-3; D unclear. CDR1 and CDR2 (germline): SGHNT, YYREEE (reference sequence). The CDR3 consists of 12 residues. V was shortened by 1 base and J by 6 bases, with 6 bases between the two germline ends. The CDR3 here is CASSLTGDTQYF. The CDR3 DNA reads TGTGCCAGCAGCTTGACCGGGGATACGCAGTATTTT.

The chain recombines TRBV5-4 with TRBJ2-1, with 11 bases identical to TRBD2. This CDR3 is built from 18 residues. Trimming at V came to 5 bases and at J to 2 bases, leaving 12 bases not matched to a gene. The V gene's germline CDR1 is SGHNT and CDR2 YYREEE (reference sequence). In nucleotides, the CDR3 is TGTGCCAGCAGGGCGGGGGCTAGCGGGAGGTCCCCCTACAATGAGCAGTTCTTC. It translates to CASRAGASGRSPYNEQFF.

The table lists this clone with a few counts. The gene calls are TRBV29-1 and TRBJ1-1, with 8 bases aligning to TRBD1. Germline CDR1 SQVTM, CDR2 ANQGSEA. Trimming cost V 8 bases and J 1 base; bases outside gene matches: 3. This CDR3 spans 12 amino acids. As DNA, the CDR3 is TGCAGCTGCAGGGGGCAGAACACTGAAGCTTTCTTT. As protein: CSCRGQNTEAFF.

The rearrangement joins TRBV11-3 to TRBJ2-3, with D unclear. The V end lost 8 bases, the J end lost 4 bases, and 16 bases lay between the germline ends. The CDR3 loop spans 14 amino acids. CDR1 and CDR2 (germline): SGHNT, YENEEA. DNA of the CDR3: TGTGCCAGCGGGGTGGGCCAGTATTCAGATACGCAGTATTTT. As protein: CASGVGQYSDTQYF.

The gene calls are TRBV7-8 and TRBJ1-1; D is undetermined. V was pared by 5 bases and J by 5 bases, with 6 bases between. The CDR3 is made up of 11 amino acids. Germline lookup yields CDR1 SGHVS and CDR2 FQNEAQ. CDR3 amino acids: CASSHNTEAFF. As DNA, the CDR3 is TGTGCCAGCAGCCATAATACTGAAGCTTTCTTT.

CDR3 coding DNA: TGTGCCAGCAGCCCTGGGACATCTAACACTGAAGCTTTCTTT. Its protein is CASSPGTSNTEAFF. The chain has TRBV2 and TRBJ1-1; the D gene is possibly TRBD1 (6 bases). Germline-derived CDR1 and CDR2 are SNHLY and FYNNEI. Deletions cut 6 bases from V and 2 bases from J, with 13 bases between. The CDR3 consists of 14 residues.